This TCR beta chain comes out of a study of control samples from healthy donors and cancer patients. The germline V gene encodes CDR1 MNHNY and CDR2 SVGAGI (reference sequence). The CDR3 totals 14 residues. V was shortened by 7 bases and J by 4 bases, with 16 bases between the two germline ends. Sequenced by immunoSEQ multiplex PCR; TCRdb stores in-frame clones only, minus some. The sample lists about 51,000 clones, about nine tenths occurring once. The receptor's source is a middle-aged man with head and neck cancer. The chain links TRBV6-6 to TRBJ2-5; D remains unclear. Sequenced input: PBMCs. CDR3 DNA sequence: TGTGCCAGCACTGCCCTTTTGTCGGCAGAGACCCAGTACTTC. As protein: CASTALLSAETQYF.